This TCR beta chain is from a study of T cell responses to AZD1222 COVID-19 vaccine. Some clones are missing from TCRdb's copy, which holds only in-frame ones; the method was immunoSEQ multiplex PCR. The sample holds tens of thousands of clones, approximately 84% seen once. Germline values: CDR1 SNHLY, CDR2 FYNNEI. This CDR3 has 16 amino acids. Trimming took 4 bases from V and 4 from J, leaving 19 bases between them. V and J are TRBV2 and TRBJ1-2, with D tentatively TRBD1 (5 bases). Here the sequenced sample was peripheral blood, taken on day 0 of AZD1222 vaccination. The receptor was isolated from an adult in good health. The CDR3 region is CASSGRQGDGAYGYTF. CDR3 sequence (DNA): TGTGCCAGCAGTGGCCGGCAGGGAGACGGGGCCTATGGCTACACCTTC.